Shown below are 7 T cell receptor beta chains from a single sample sequenced in a study. TCRdb redid the calling of the 5' RACE reads with MiXCR, one entry per CDR3 protein. The sample contains tens of thousands of distinct CDR3 sequences, almost 25% of which appear only once. The sample consisted of tumor-infiltrating naive CD4+ T cells sorted from the breast tumor. Regarding subset: naive CD4+ T cells, CD4+CD45RA+CD25-. The receptors originated from a female donor with breast cancer.

This clonotype has more than one count but fewer than ten. The chain is built from TRBV20-1 and TRBJ1-6; TRBD1 agrees at 7 bases. The CDR3 is made up of 17 amino acids. J lost 1 base, V lost 3 bases, and 9 bases had no gene match. Germline CDR1 DFQATT, CDR2 SNEGSKA (reference sequence). CDR3 amino acids: CSARVVTGTSYNSPLHF. CDR3 bases: TGCAGTGCTAGGGTTGTGACAGGGACGTCCTATAATTCACCCCTCCACTTT.

In its sample, this clonotype was seen many times. The chain has TRBV29-1 and TRBJ1-1; D gene uncertain. V was trimmed by 0 bases and J by 2 bases, leaving 16 bases between them. There are 16 residues in the CDR3. Germline CDR1 SQVTM, CDR2 ANQGSEA. Here the CDR3 reads CSVEDFKADHNTEAFF. In nucleotides, the CDR3 is TGCAGCGTTGAAGATTTCAAGGCGGACCATAACACTGAAGCTTTCTTT.

The J gene is TRBJ2-1, the V gene TRBV20-1; TRBD2 matches 8 bases. Germline V gene sequence: CDR1 DFQATT, CDR2 SNEGSKA (reference sequence). Losses at the gene ends were 6 bases for V and 6 bases for J; bases not matched to a gene: 7. The CDR3 loop spans 13 amino acids. The CDR3 coding sequence is TGCAGTGCGGGCTGCGGGGGGATCAATGAGCAGTTCTTC. Translation: CSAGCGGINEQFF.

This clonotype was observed a few times. The chain uses TRBV12-3 or TRBV12-4 and TRBJ2-2; unclear D gene. The CDR3 length is 14 residues. V shed 7 bases and J shed 4 bases, with 13 bases lying between them. CDR3 sequence: CASIRGDFTGELFF. CDR3 sequence (DNA): TGTGCCAGCATTCGCGGCGATTTCACCGGGGAGCTGTTTTTT.

This clonotype was seen only a few times. The chain couples TRBV5-1 to TRBJ2-2; 8 nucleotides match TRBD2. Trimming cost V 7 bases and J 2 bases; bases outside gene matches: 4. The CDR3 has 14 residues. CDR1 and CDR2 from the germline V gene are SGHRS and YFSETQ. The CDR3 is CASQAGVNTGELFF. The CDR3 DNA sequence: TGCGCCAGCCAAGCGGGAGTTAACACCGGGGAGCTGTTTTTT.

This clonotype showed up just a few times. The CDR3 region has the DNA TGTGCCAGCAGCTCAACCATCGAGACCCAGTACTTC. This gives the protein CASSSTIETQYF. The chain combines TRBV7-2 with TRBJ2-5; no firm D call. The CDR3 totals 12 residues. The ends were cut back, 4 bases at V and 5 bases at J, with 8 bases in the middle. The V gene's germline CDR1 is SGHTA and CDR2 FQGNSA.

The rearrangement links TRBV7-2 to TRBJ2-3; 13 bases are shared with TRBD2. This CDR3 spans 13 amino acids. The germline CDR1 and CDR2 sequences are SGHTA and FQGNSA. Trimming at V came to 11 bases and at J to 4 bases, leaving 3 bases not matched to a gene. The CDR3 sequence is CAGGTSGADTQYF. The CDR3 nucleotides are TGTGCCGGGGGGACTAGCGGGGCAGATACGCAGTATTTT.